Listed below are T cell receptor beta chains from one sample, sequenced in a study of identical twins. TCRdb fed the 5' RACE reads into MiXCR, producing one record per CDR3 protein. Of hundreds of thousands of distinct CDR3 sequences listed, roughly 26% are singletons. These data were also reused for a study on T cells expressing NK-cell markers.

The sample taken for sequencing was CD4+ T cells sorted from blood. These receptor sequences come from a woman under 30 in good health. The CDR3 runs from the conserved cysteine through the conserved F or W. D genes are given only for firm matches. Some rows have no size entry. The others give once, few or many, or a class for an expanded clone.

CDR3aa	CDR3nt	d_gene	abundance	j_gene	len	v_gene
CSAEQGGTLGYTF	TGCAGTGCTGAACAGGGAGGCACGCTAGGCTACACCTTC	-	-	TRBJ1-2	13	TRBV20-1
CASSVEWGPNEQFF	TGTGCCAGCAGCGTAGAGTGGGGTCCCAATGAGCAGTTCTTC	-	many	TRBJ2-1	14	TRBV9
CASSPRRQGTSYNSPLHF	TGTGCCAGCAGCCCCAGACGACAGGGGACCTCCTATAATTCACCCCTCCACTTT	TRBD1	-	TRBJ1-6	18	TRBV27
CASSYSAALTEAFF	TGTGCCAGCAGTTACTCGGCGGCCCTGACTGAAGCTTTCTTT	-	few	TRBJ1-1	14	TRBV6-5
CSAVWGTDTQYF	TGCAGTGCGGTGTGGGGAACAGATACGCAGTATTTT	-	-	TRBJ2-3	12	TRBV20-1
CASSRGQGRMNTEAFF	TGTGCCAGCAGCCGAGGACAGGGCCGCATGAACACTGAAGCTTTCTTT	TRBD1	-	TRBJ1-1	16	TRBV12-3/TRBV12-4
CASSYSKLETQYF	TGTGCCAGCAGTTACTCCAAGCTAGAGACCCAGTACTTC	-	many	TRBJ2-5	13	TRBV6-2/TRBV6-3
CASSFLHREEAFF	TGTGCCAGCAGTTTCCTTCACAGGGAGGAAGCTTTCTTT	-	-	TRBJ1-1	13	TRBV27
CASRYDVSGGPYF	TGCGCCAGCAGGTACGACGTGTCGGGGGGACCGTACTTC	TRBD2	few	TRBJ2-5	13	TRBV5-1
CASSPTSGRAPDTQYF	TGTGCCAGCAGCCCGACTAGCGGGAGGGCCCCAGATACGCAGTATTTT	TRBD2	few	TRBJ2-3	16	TRBV7-9
CASTPRGAGVGNEQFF	TGTGCCAGCACCCCAAGGGGAGCGGGAGTGGGGAATGAGCAGTTCTTC	TRBD2	-	TRBJ2-1	16	TRBV12-3/TRBV12-4
CASSLQPQTGSSGELFF	TGTGCCAGCAGCCTCCAGCCCCAGACAGGAAGTTCCGGGGAGCTGTTTTTT	-	-	TRBJ2-2	17	TRBV4-2
CAISESTGNGYTF	TGTGCCATCAGTGAGTCGACTGGGAATGGCTACACCTTC	-	-	TRBJ1-2	13	TRBV10-3
CASVTALGEQFF	TGCGCCAGCGTCACAGCTTTGGGTGAGCAGTTCTTC	-	few	TRBJ2-1	12	TRBV10-2
CATRMDRGRVDTQYF	TGTGCCACCAGGATGGACAGGGGGCGGGTAGATACGCAGTATTTT	TRBD1	-	TRBJ2-3	15	TRBV15
CASSSGTATVYGYTF	TGTGCCAGCAGCTCCGGGACAGCGACTGTGTATGGCTACACCTTC	TRBD1	-	TRBJ1-2	15	TRBV7-9
CATHQGRGTEAFF	TGTGCCACCCATCAGGGGCGAGGCACTGAAGCTTTCTTT	-	few	TRBJ1-1	13	TRBV12-3/TRBV12-4
CSATVGSEREQYF	TGCAGTGCCACAGTAGGGTCGGAGAGAGAGCAGTACTTC	-	once	TRBJ2-7	13	TRBV20-1
CASSLDRDNEQFF	TGTGCCAGCAGCTTAGACAGAGACAATGAGCAGTTCTTC	-	many	TRBJ2-1	13	TRBV5-1
CSALLTRGLTDTQYF	TGCAGTGCTCTACTGACTAGAGGGCTCACAGATACGCAGTATTTT	-	-	TRBJ2-3	15	TRBV20-1
CSAVRGNYGYTF	TGCAGTGCTGTCAGGGGGAACTATGGCTACACCTTC	TRBD1	-	TRBJ1-2	12	TRBV20-1
CASSPTRDRGRRGDGYTF	TGTGCCAGCAGTCCCACCCGGGACAGGGGGCGGAGAGGGGATGGCTACACCTTC	TRBD1	-	TRBJ1-2	18	TRBV12-3/TRBV12-4
CASSLDRVLNEQFF	TGTGCCAGCAGCTTGGATCGAGTTTTGAATGAGCAGTTCTTC	-	-	TRBJ2-1	14	TRBV5-6
CAISKQGSSNYGYTF	TGTGCCATCAGCAAACAGGGGTCCTCCAACTATGGCTACACCTTC	TRBD1	-	TRBJ1-2	15	TRBV10-3
CALISGTWDEQFF	TGCGCCCTGATTAGCGGGACCTGGGATGAGCAGTTCTTC	TRBD2	few	TRBJ2-1	13	TRBV20-1